What follows are 23 T cell receptor beta chains derived from one specimen sequenced in a study of identical twins. TCRdb re-called the 5' RACE reads through MiXCR, storing one row per CDR3 protein. The table has 600,000 to 850,000 distinct CDR3 sequences, roughly 18% seen once; the top ten hold about 12%. This sample also belongs to another study, concerning T cells expressing NK-cell markers.

Source material: PBMCs. These receptors came from a woman between 18 and 30 years old in good health.

This clonotype was seen only a few times. V gene TRBV20-1 combines with J gene TRBJ2-5, with TRBD2 identical over 11 bases. The germline V gene encodes CDR1 DFQATT and CDR2 SNEGSKA (reference sequence). The CDR3 is 15 residues long. J lost 2 bases, V lost 5 bases, and 7 bases had no gene match. The CDR3 coding sequence is TGCAGTGCTCCCCCGGGACTAGCGGTACAAGAGACCCAGTACTTC. It codes for CSAPPGLAVQETQYF.

This clonotype was seen a few times. The chain carries TRBV12-3 or TRBV12-4 and TRBJ2-7; TRBD2 matches 8 bases. This CDR3 is built from 14 residues. V lost 6 bases to trimming and J lost 2 bases; unmatched junction nucleotides: 6. CDR3 coding DNA: TGTGCCAGCAGCCCGGGGGGGCTAACCTACGAGCAGTACTTC. Amino acids: CASSPGGLTYEQYF.

This rearrangement joins TRBV11-2 to TRBJ2-7; possibly TRBD2 for D (6 bases). The germline V and J ends were trimmed by 0 bases and 6 bases, with 24 bases remaining between them. Germline assignment: CDR1 SGHAT and CDR2 FQNNGV. The CDR3 has 18 amino acids. CDR3: CASSLDRAGWEVFGEQYF. Written as DNA, the CDR3 is TGTGCCAGCAGCTTAGATCGGGCAGGTTGGGAGGTCTTTGGCGAGCAGTACTTC.

V usage is TRBV6-1 and J usage is TRBJ2-5; tentative D call: TRBD2 (6 bases). This CDR3 comprises 15 residues. Germline CDR1 MNHNS, CDR2 SASEGT. V was shortened by 5 bases and J by 5 bases, with 18 bases between the two germline ends. The CDR3 region is CASSRGTLQVETQYF. CDR3 DNA: TGTGCCAGCAGTCGGGGGACCCTACAAGTGGAGACCCAGTACTTC.

This clonotype was seen a handful of times. The rearrangement joins TRBV6-2 or TRBV6-3 to TRBJ2-4; D gene ambiguous. Trimming shortened V by 4 bases and J by 2 bases, and 12 bases separated the two germline ends. The CDR3 has 15 residues. Per germline, CDR1 MNHEY and CDR2 SVGEGT. CDR3 amino acids: CASSSSHSPKNIQYF. CDR3 bases: TGTGCCAGCAGTTCCAGTCACTCGCCCAAAAACATTCAGTACTTC.

This clonotype was detected only a few times. The junction does not match germline at one end; this may be a read error. This sequence joins TRBV6-5 and TRBJ1-1; D remains unclear. The CDR3 consists of 10 residues. Per germline, CDR1 MNHEY and CDR2 SVGAGI. This chain's CDR3 is CASSYSNRLW. DNA for the CDR3: TGTGCCAGCAGTTACTCGAACCGCTTATGG.

This clonotype was found many times. J is TRBJ1-6 and V is TRBV5-1; D gene uncertain. V was shortened by 1 base and J by 7 bases, with 6 bases between the two germline ends. Germline V gene data show CDR1 as SGHRS and CDR2 as YFSETQ. This CDR3 is built from 13 residues. The CDR3 DNA follows: TGCGCCAGCAGCTTGAATTTGAATTCACCCCTCCACTTT. This sequence encodes CASSLNLNSPLHF. Full variable domain (outside the CDR3, taken from reference TRBV5-1 and TRBJ1-6): KAGVTQTPRYLIKTRGQQVTLSCSPISGHRSVSWYQQTPGQGLQFLFEYFSETQRNKGNFPGRFSGRQFSNSRSEMNVSTLELGDSALYLCASSLNLNSPLHFGNGTRLTVT.

The CDR3 spells CASSTSGTALDGYTF. The CDR3 DNA follows: TGTGCCAGCAGTACCTCCGGGACGGCCCTGGATGGCTACACCTTC. The chain couples TRBV12-3 or TRBV12-4 to TRBJ1-2; weak D call: TRBD1 (5 bases). CDR3 length: 15 residues. V lost 5 bases, J lost 6 bases, and 19 bases lay in between.

The chain links TRBV19 to TRBJ2-5; TRBD2 agrees at 9 bases. After removal of 4 bases from V and 1 base from J, the junction contained 1 base not matched to a gene. CDR1 is LNHDA, CDR2 SQIVND, per germline (reference sequence). The CDR3 is 14 residues long. This CDR3 reads CASSTTSGQETQYF. CDR3 coding DNA: TGTGCCAGTAGTACGACTAGCGGCCAAGAGACCCAGTACTTC.

The chain carries TRBV29-1 and TRBJ2-3; D perhaps matches TRBD1 (5 bases). Per germline, CDR1 SQVTM and CDR2 ANQGSEA. Trimming removed 3 bases at V and 5 bases at J, with 9 bases between. This CDR3 has 12 amino acids. The CDR3 DNA reads as TGCAGCGTTGAGGGGCTAGGAGATACGCAGTATTTT. This codes for CSVEGLGDTQYF.

A few counts support this clonotype. The chain joins TRBV29-1 to TRBJ2-1; D uncertain. V shed 3 bases and J shed 4 bases, with 7 bases lying between them. CDR1 and CDR2 (germline): SQVTM, ANQGSEA. The CDR3 sequence is 12 residues long. CDR3 DNA sequence: TGCAGCGTTGATTTCCGGTACAATGAGCAGTTCTTC. Protein sequence: CSVDFRYNEQFF.

The chain carries TRBV7-9 and TRBJ1-2; the D is unclear. Per the germline V gene, CDR1 is SEHNR and CDR2 is FQNEAQ (reference sequence). This CDR3 is built from 14 residues. V shed 2 bases and J shed 0 bases, with 7 bases lying between them. CDR3 DNA: TGTGCCAGCAGCTTACAGGAAACTAACTATGGCTACACCTTC. Translation: CASSLQETNYGYTF.

The genes are TRBV15 and TRBJ2-1; TRBD2 aligns across 9 bases. The CDR3 length is 16 residues. CDR1 and CDR2 (germline): LNHNV, YYDKDF (reference sequence). Trimming took 1 base from V and 5 from J; bases not matched to a gene: 6. The CDR3 is CATSRGLAGLNNEQFF. In DNA, the CDR3 is TGTGCCACCAGCAGAGGGCTAGCGGGATTAAACAATGAGCAGTTCTTC. Full variable domain (rest looked up from reference TRBV15 and TRBJ2-1): DAMVIQNPRYQVTQFGKPVTLSCSQTLNHNVMYWYQQKSSQAPKLLFHYYDKDFNNEADTPDNFQSRRPNTSFCFLDIRSPGLGDTAMYLCATSRGLAGLNNEQFFGPGTRLTVL.

In this sample, this clonotype turned up a few times. The chain has TRBV18 and TRBJ2-1; D is possibly TRBD2 (5 bases). V lost 6 bases and J 15 bases, leaving 12 bases between the germline ends. The CDR3 has 10 residues. CDR1 and CDR2 from the germline V gene are KGHSH and LQKENI. Written as DNA, the CDR3 is TGTGCCAGCTCCGGACTCGTCACGTTCTTC. As protein: CASSGLVTFF.

This clonotype was observed a few times. This sequence joins TRBV29-1 and TRBJ2-5; D may be TRBD1 (5 bases). CDR1 SQVTM and CDR2 ANQGSEA come from the germline V gene. V dropped 3 bases and J dropped 4 bases, with 9 bases sitting between them. The CDR3 is 12 amino acids. CDR3 sequence: CSVDSGRETQYF. In DNA form, the CDR3 reads TGCAGCGTTGATTCAGGGCGAGAGACCCAGTACTTC. Filled out from reference TRBV29-1 and TRBJ2-5, the complete variable domain reads SAVISQKPSRDICQRGTSLTIQCQVDSQVTMMFWYRQQPGQSLTLIATANQGSEATYESGFVIDKFPISRPNLTFSTLTVSNMSPEDSSIYLCSVDSGRETQYFGPGTRLLVL.

This clonotype was observed a handful of times. DNA of the CDR3: TGCGCCAGCAGCTCTTCACAGGGTCCTGACGAGCAGTACTTC. Amino acids: CASSSSQGPDEQYF. This sequence joins TRBV5-1 and TRBJ2-7; TRBD1 is a possible D gene (6 bases). With 3 bases removed from V and 5 bases from J, the gap between germline ends came to 15 bases. CDR1 and CDR2 from the germline V gene are SGHRS and YFSETQ. The CDR3 length is 14 residues.

The rearrangement links TRBV10-3 to TRBJ2-1, with no clear D. CDR1 and CDR2 (germline): ENHRY, SYGVKD. V gave up 5 bases and J gave up 3 bases, with 17 bases separating them. This CDR3 spans 16 amino acids. CDR3 sequence (DNA): TGTGCCATCAGTCCTTCGGAGCGCCCAGGCTACAATGAGCAGTTCTTC. This sequence encodes CAISPSERPGYNEQFF.

V gene TRBV20-1 combines with J gene TRBJ2-5; D remains ambiguous. V dropped 5 bases and J dropped 3 bases, with 13 bases sitting between them. CDR3 length: 13 residues. Germline loops: CDR1 DFQATT, CDR2 SNEGSKA (reference sequence). CDR3 sequence reads: CSASSRAEETQYF. Written as DNA, the CDR3 is TGCAGTGCTTCATCCCGGGCCGAAGAGACCCAGTACTTC.

This clonotype was seen only a few times. The chain combines TRBV5-1 with TRBJ2-7; tentative D call: TRBD2 (7 bases). CDR3 length: 15 amino acids. Germline CDR1 and CDR2: SGHRS and YFSETQ. Trimming cost V 4 bases and J 1 base, with 15 bases left between them. CDR3 in amino acids: CASSIQGGGSYEQYF. The CDR3, as DNA: TGCGCCAGCAGCATTCAGGGAGGGGGTTCCTACGAGCAGTACTTC.

V is TRBV20-1 and J is TRBJ2-1; 8 bases map to TRBD2. J was trimmed by 0 bases and V by 5 bases; bases with no gene match: 6. Looked up from germline, CDR1 is DFQATT and CDR2 is SNEGSKA (reference sequence). The CDR3 sequence is 15 residues long. The CDR3 DNA sequence: TGCAGTGCTTCGCGAGCGGGAGACTCCTACAATGAGCAGTTCTTC. Translating gives CSASRAGDSYNEQFF.

This clonotype turned up a few times. The rearrangement links TRBV20-1 to TRBJ2-2, with no clear D. Trimming took off 6 bases at V and 2 bases at J, with 10 bases between the two ends. This CDR3 is built from 13 residues. The germline V gene has CDR1 DFQATT and CDR2 SNEGSKA (reference sequence). CDR3 sequence: CSAQATNTGELFF. In nucleotides, the CDR3 is TGCAGTGCCCAGGCGACCAACACCGGGGAGCTGTTTTTT.

The sample holds a few counts of this clonotype. This chain uses TRBV5-1 with TRBJ2-3, with D perhaps TRBD2 (6 bases). V gave up 2 bases and J gave up 0 bases, with 10 bases separating them. CDR1 is SGHRS and CDR2 is YFSETQ in the germline V gene. CDR3 length: 15 residues. For the CDR3, the DNA is TGCGCCAGCAGCTTCGGGGGACCTAGCACAGATACGCAGTATTTT. This encodes CASSFGGPSTDTQYF.

This sequence joins TRBV6-5 and TRBJ1-1; no reliable D call. The CDR3 has 15 amino acids. The germline V gene encodes CDR1 MNHEY and CDR2 SVGAGI. Deletions cut 4 bases from V and 8 bases from J, with 20 bases between. The DNA of the CDR3 is TGTGCCAGCAGTTCGCCACGGGCTGGGCGGAAGGAAGCTTTCTTT. This encodes CASSSPRAGRKEAFF.